What follows are 18 T cell receptor beta chains derived from one specimen sequenced in a study of T cell changes during pregnancy in multiple sclerosis. Sequencing was performed with immunoSEQ multiplex PCR; in TCRdb, only in-frame clones are kept and a portion is missing. The sample lists some 100,000 clones, more than 80% occurring once. The specimen comprised peripheral blood, sampled in the second trimester of pregnancy. Receptors originate from a female donor with multiple sclerosis, enrolled in a pregnancy study.

The chain has TRBV7-9 and TRBJ1-2, with a tentative D call TRBD1 (6 bases). Germline CDR1 SEHNR, CDR2 FQNEAQ (reference sequence). The length of the CDR3 is 14 residues. Trimming pared 4 bases from V and 9 bases from J, leaving 18 bases between. As DNA, the CDR3 is TGTGCCAGCAGCTCGGGGTTGGGGGCGCAGAGCTACACCTTC. It codes for CASSSGLGAQSYTF.

V gene TRBV9 combines with J gene TRBJ1-4; no firm D call. Germline V lookup: CDR1 SGDLS, CDR2 YYNGEE. This CDR3 is built from 14 residues. Trimming removed 1 base at V and 6 bases at J, with 10 bases between. The CDR3 DNA is TGTGCCAGCAGCGTAAACAGTAAGGATGAAAAACTGTTTTTT. Translating it yields CASSVNSKDEKLFF.

J is TRBJ2-7 and V is TRBV6-6; D is unclear. This CDR3 is 14 amino acids long. Germline-derived CDR1 and CDR2 are MNHNY and SVGAGI (reference sequence). V was trimmed by 6 bases and J by 7 bases, leaving 19 bases between them. CDR3 region: CASSWLGPGWEQYF. The DNA for the CDR3 is TGTGCCAGCAGCTGGCTAGGCCCCGGGTGGGAGCAGTACTTC.

The chain carries TRBV14 and TRBJ2-7, with a tentative D call TRBD1 (5 bases). The CDR3 totals 16 residues. Trimming pared 0 bases from V and 2 bases from J, leaving 14 bases between. Germline V gene lookup returns CDR1 SGHDN and CDR2 FVKESK. The CDR3 region is CASSQDIGANPYEQYF. CDR3 in DNA: TGTGCCAGCAGCCAAGATATAGGGGCAAACCCCTACGAGCAGTACTTC.

The chain employs TRBV6-5 and TRBJ1-4; tentative D call: TRBD1 (5 bases). Between the trimmed V and J ends, which lost 2 bases and 7 bases, there was a span of 11 bases. CDR3 length equals 14 residues. Germline V gene lookup returns CDR1 MNHEY and CDR2 SVGAGI. DNA for the CDR3: TGTGCCAGCAGTTACATCGGGCAGGGTGAAAAACTGTTTTTT. Translating gives CASSYIGQGEKLFF.

V and J are TRBV7-3 and TRBJ2-1; no clear D. The CDR3 spans 13 residues. Deletions cut 5 bases from V and 14 bases from J, with 19 bases between. Germline-derived CDR1 and CDR2 are SGHTA and FQGTGA. In DNA form, the CDR3 reads TGTGCCAGCAGCCCCATTTCCGCGGTGAGCAAGTTCTTC. This sequence encodes CASSPISAVSKFF.

The chain couples TRBV7-3 to TRBJ2-3, with D possibly TRBD1 on 6 matching bases. The V end lost 5 bases, the J end lost 2 bases, and 23 bases lay between the germline ends. Germline lookup yields CDR1 SGHTA and CDR2 FQGTGA. The CDR3 consists of 18 residues. The CDR3 reads CASSPQGSRGSDTDTQYF. CDR3 nucleotides: TGTGCCAGCAGCCCTCAAGGGTCAAGGGGGTCGGACACAGATACGCAGTATTTT.

This rearrangement joins TRBV5-1 to TRBJ2-3, with TRBD2 as a possible D gene (6 bases). The CDR3 has 16 amino acids. Germline CDR1 SGHRS, CDR2 YFSETQ. V lost 4 bases, J lost 4 bases, and 19 bases lay in between. Here the CDR3 DNA reads TGCGCCAGCAGCCAGCTGGCCGGGAGCGGCCCAGATACGCAGTATTTT. Its translation is CASSQLAGSGPDTQYF.

This chain connects TRBV4-2 to TRBJ2-1; 7 nucleotides align to TRBD2. V shed 4 bases, J shed 0 bases, and the junction held 6 bases outside the gene matches. The CDR3 has 16 amino acids. Germline V gene data show CDR1 as LGHNA and CDR2 as YNFKEQ. CDR3 sequence: CASSPGGRDSYNEQFF. The DNA of the CDR3 is TGTGCCAGCAGCCCCGGGGGGAGGGACTCCTACAATGAGCAGTTCTTC.

This CDR3 reads CASIDPPSTGELFF. For the CDR3, the DNA is TGCGCCAGCATTGATCCACCGAGCACCGGGGAGCTGTTTTTT. The rearrangement links TRBV10-2 to TRBJ2-2; unclear D gene. Trimming pared 7 bases from V and 4 bases from J, leaving 13 bases between. Germline V CDR1 and CDR2: WSHSY, SAAADI. CDR3 length: 14 amino acids.

The chain links TRBV9 to TRBJ2-3, with 10 bases lining up with TRBD1. This CDR3 is 20 amino acids long. The germline V gene has CDR1 SGDLS and CDR2 YYNGEE. Trimming at V came to 0 bases and at J to 4 bases, leaving 17 bases not matched to a gene. The CDR3 DNA is TGTGCCAGCAGCGTAGCTAAGAATTTCGGGACAGGGGAATCTCCAGATACGCAGTATTTT. This gives the protein CASSVAKNFGTGESPDTQYF.

The chain carries TRBV27 and TRBJ2-1; TRBD2 might be the D (5 bases). Trimming shortened V by 8 bases and J by 3 bases, and 14 bases separated the two germline ends. The CDR3 has 14 amino acids. Germline V gene sequence: CDR1 MNHEY, CDR2 SMNVEV (reference sequence). DNA of the CDR3: TGTGCCAGCGGTAATTCCGGGATCTACAATGAGCAGTTCTTC. It specifies CASGNSGIYNEQFF.

This clone was seen once. The rearrangement uses TRBV18 and TRBJ1-4, with D unresolved. In germline, CDR1 is KGHSH, CDR2 LQKENI. This CDR3 is 15 amino acids long. Trimming cost V 6 bases and J 0 bases, with 11 bases left between them. The CDR3 bases are TGTGCCAGCTCTCGACGGGTTGCAACTAATGAAAAACTGTTTTTT. This gives the protein CASSRRVATNEKLFF.

This chain links TRBV15 with TRBJ2-3, with 7 bases fitting TRBD2. From germline, CDR1 is LNHNV and CDR2 YYDKDF (reference sequence). V lost 5 bases and J lost 4; bases outside the gene matches: 9. This CDR3 region has 15 residues. CDR3 protein: CATSRPSGSPDTQYF. The CDR3 nucleotides read TGTGCCACCAGCCGGCCTAGCGGATCCCCAGATACGCAGTATTTT.

The CDR3 DNA reads TGTGCCAGCAGCTTAGTCTGGCGGGAGCAGTTCTTC. Amino acids: CASSLVWREQFF. The chain joins TRBV7-2 to TRBJ2-1; D is ambiguous. This CDR3 is 12 amino acids long. Germline values: CDR1 SGHTA, CDR2 FQGNSA. V dropped 1 base and J dropped 10 bases, with 8 bases sitting between them.

This clone was detected once. This chain links TRBV18 with TRBJ2-7, with unresolved D. V dropped 0 bases and J dropped 6 bases, with 9 bases sitting between them. Germline V CDR1 and CDR2: KGHSH, LQKENI. The CDR3 is 13 residues long. DNA of the CDR3: TGTGCCAGCTCACCACCGGCAATCTCCGAGCAGTACTTC. Translating gives CASSPPAISEQYF.

CDR3 residues: CASSLGQATSPLHF. The CDR3 coding sequence is TGTGCCAGCAGCTTGGGACAGGCTACTTCACCCCTCCACTTT. This chain joins TRBV11-2 and TRBJ1-6; TRBD1 matches 8 bases. With V trimmed by 3 bases and J by 9 bases, 4 bases remained unmatched. The V gene's germline CDR1 is SGHAT and CDR2 FQNNGV. This CDR3 has 14 amino acids.

The V call is TRBV4-1, the J call TRBJ2-5; D unresolved. The germline V gene has CDR1 MGHRA and CDR2 YSYEKL. The length of the CDR3 is 12 residues. V lost 0 bases and J lost 5, with 4 bases in between. CDR3: CASSQDSETQYF. DNA of the CDR3: TGCGCCAGCAGCCAAGATTCGGAGACCCAGTACTTC.